This TCR beta chain was identified in a study of regulatory T cells in long-lasting Graves disease. Study as a whole: The study counted Graves' disease as persistent given over 5 years of antithyroid drugs and positive TSH receptor antibodies.

A few counts support this clonotype. What it binds is not known. Overall study findings and caveats: Segments TRBV28, TRBJ1-2 and TRBJ2-5 showed preferential usage in persistent disease. Relative to new patients (approximately 960), persistent patients exhibited greater sharing of public clonotypes (about 3,000).

This CDR3 region has 14 residues. Germline lookup yields CDR1 DFQATT and CDR2 SNEGSKA (reference sequence). Trimming took 6 bases from V and 0 from J; bases not matched to a gene: 8. As for time point: persistent/refractory GD, antithyroid drugs over 5 years with positive TRAb. The TCR library was made from RNA that had been extracted from PBMCs in TRIzol. The patients were drawn from one endocrinology department in Xi'an, China. Arm-PCR of CDR3 regions and iRepertoire HTBI primers were the basis on which TCR beta libraries were built. TCRdb reanalysed the multiplex PCR reads using MiXCR and keeps one entry per CDR3 protein. The repertoire has around 460,000 distinct CDR3 sequences, less than 25% of them found once; the top ten carry around 13%.

The J gene is TRBJ2-7, the V gene TRBV20-1; the match to TRBD1 covers 7 bases. This TCR was recovered from a female donor with Graves disease. The source was peripheral blood mononuclear cells (PBMCs), collected when the disease was refractory, from a patient treated with antithyroid drugs. CDR3 loop: CSANSRDSSYEQYF. In DNA, the CDR3 is TGCAGTGCCAATTCCCGGGACAGCTCCTACGAGCAGTACTTC.